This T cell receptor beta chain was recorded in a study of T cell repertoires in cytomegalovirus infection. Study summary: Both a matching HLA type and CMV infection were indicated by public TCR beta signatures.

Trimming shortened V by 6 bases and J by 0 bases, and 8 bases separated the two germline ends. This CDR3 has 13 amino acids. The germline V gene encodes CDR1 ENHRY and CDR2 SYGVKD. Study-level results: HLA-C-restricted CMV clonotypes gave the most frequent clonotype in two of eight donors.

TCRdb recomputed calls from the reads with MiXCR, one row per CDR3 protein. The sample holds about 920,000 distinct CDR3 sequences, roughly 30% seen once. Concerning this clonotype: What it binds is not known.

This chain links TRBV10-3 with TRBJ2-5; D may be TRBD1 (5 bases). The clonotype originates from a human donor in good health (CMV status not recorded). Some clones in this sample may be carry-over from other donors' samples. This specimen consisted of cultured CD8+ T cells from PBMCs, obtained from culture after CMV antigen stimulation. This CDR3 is CAIRDTYQETQYF. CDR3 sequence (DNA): TGTGCCATCAGGGACACGTACCAAGAGACCCAGTACTTC.